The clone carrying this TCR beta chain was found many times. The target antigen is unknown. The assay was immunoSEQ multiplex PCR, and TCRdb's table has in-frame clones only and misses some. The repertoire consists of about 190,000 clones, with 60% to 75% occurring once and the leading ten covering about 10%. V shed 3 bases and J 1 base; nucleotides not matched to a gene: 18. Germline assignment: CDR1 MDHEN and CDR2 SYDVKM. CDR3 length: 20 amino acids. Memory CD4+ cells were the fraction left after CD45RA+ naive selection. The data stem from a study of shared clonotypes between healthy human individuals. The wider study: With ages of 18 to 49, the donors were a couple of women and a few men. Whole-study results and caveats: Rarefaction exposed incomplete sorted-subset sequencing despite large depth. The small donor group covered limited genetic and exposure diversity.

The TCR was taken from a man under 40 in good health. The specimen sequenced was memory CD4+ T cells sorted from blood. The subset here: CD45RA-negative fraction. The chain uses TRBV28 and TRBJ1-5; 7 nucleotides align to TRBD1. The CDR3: CASSFFRIPGTVGSNQPQHF. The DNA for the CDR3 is TGTGCCAGCAGTTTCTTCCGAATACCCGGGACAGTGGGGAGCAATCAGCCCCAGCATTTT.